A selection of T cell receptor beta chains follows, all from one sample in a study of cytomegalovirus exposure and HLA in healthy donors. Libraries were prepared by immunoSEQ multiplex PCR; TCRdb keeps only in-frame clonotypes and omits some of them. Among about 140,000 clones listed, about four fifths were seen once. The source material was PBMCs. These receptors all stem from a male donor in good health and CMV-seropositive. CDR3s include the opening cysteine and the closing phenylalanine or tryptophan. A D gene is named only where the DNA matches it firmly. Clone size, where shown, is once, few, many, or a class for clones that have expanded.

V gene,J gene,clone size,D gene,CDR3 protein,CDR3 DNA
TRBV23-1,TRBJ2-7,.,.,CASSQSRVELSSGSPYEQYF,TGCGCCAGCAGTCAATCTAGGGTGGAATTATCTAGTGGGAGCCCCTACGAGCAGTACTTC
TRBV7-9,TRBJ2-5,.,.,CASSFRRDLAETQYF,TGTGCCAGCAGCTTTCGGCGGGACTTGGCAGAGACCCAGTACTTC
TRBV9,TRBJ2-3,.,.,CASSSRGTDTQYF,TGTGCCAGCAGCTCCCGGGGCACAGATACGCAGTATTTT
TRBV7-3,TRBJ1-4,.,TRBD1,CASSFPTGAVDEKLFF,TGTGCCAGCAGCTTCCCAACAGGGGCGGTAGATGAAAAACTGTTTTTT
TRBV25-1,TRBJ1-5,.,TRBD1,CASSAGQGGNQPQHF,TGTGCCAGCAGTGCCGGACAGGGTGGCAATCAGCCCCAGCATTTT
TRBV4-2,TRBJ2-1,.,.,CASSPRDSSYNEQFF,TGTGCCAGCAGTCCCCGGGACTCCTCCTACAATGAGCAGTTCTTC
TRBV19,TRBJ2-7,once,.,CASSTGDIFYEQYF,TGTGCCAGTAGTACCGGGGACATCTTTTACGAGCAGTACTTC
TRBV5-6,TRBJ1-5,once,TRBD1,CASSFGTALNQPQHF,TGTGCCAGCAGCTTCGGGACAGCACTCAATCAGCCCCAGCATTTT
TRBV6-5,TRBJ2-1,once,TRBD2,CASSYSGLAGPNEQFF,TGTGCCAGCAGTTACTCGGGACTAGCGGGCCCCAATGAGCAGTTCTTC
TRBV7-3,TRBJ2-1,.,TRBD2,CASSSFDGGATYNEQFF,TGTGCCAGCAGCTCCTTTGACGGGGGGGCGACCTACAATGAGCAGTTCTTC
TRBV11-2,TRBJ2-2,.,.,CASSPTRNTGELFF,TGTGCCAGCAGTCCGACTAGAAACACCGGGGAGCTGTTTTTT
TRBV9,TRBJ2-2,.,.,CASSVRALTGNTGELFF,TGTGCCAGCAGCGTAAGAGCTTTGACAGGGAACACCGGGGAGCTGTTTTTT
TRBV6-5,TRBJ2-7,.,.,CATGDRAYEQYF,TGTGCCACAGGAGACAGAGCCTACGAGCAGTACTTC
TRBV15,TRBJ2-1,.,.,CATSSSLTDSSYNEQFF,TGTGCCACCAGCTCATCCCTGACAGATAGCTCCTACAATGAGCAGTTCTTC
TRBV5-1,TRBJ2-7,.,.,CASSLGQGIDEQYF,TGCGCCAGCAGCTTGGGGCAGGGAATCGACGAGCAGTACTTC
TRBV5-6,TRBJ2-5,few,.,CASSFGVGETQYF,TGTGCCAGCAGCTTCGGGGTTGGAGAGACCCAGTACTTC
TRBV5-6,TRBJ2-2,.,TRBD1,CASSAGTGRWGELFF,TGTGCCAGCAGCGCCGGGACAGGTCGTTGGGGGGAGCTGTTTTTT
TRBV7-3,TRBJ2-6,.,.,CASSTGSGANVLTF,TGTGCCAGCAGCACAGGTTCTGGGGCCAACGTCCTGACTTTC
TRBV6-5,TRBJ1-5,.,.,CASSELGGEQPQHF,TGTGCCAGCAGTGAACTGGGGGGGGAACAGCCCCAGCATTTT
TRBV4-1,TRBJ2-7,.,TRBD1,CASSLGTGSYEQYF,TGCGCCAGCAGCCTCGGGACAGGCTCCTACGAGCAGTACTTC
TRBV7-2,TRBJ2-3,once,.,CASTLRGALSITTDTQYF,TGTGCCAGCACCTTACGGGGAGCCTTAAGTATCACCACAGATACGCAGTATTTT
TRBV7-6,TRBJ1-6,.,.,CASSLDGLGGSPLHF,TGTGCCAGCAGCTTAGACGGCCTCGGAGGGTCACCCCTCCACTTT
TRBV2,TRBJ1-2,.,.,CASSSIERRNGYTF,TGTGCCAGCAGTTCGATTGAACGCAGGAATGGCTACACCTTC
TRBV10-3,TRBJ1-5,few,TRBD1,CAIRTGTGRQPQHF,TGTGCCATCAGAACCGGGACAGGGAGACAGCCCCAGCATTTT
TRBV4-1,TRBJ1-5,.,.,CASSQLWGGLHNQPQHF,TGCGCCAGCAGCCAACTTTGGGGGGGGCTACATAATCAGCCCCAGCATTTT
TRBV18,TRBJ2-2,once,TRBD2,CASSPEALREAGELFF,TGTGCCAGCTCACCCGAGGCGCTTCGGGAGGCCGGGGAGCTGTTTTTT
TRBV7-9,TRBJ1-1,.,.,CASSSFRRDSYTEAFF,TGTGCCAGCAGCTCCTTTCGACGGGATTCTTACACTGAAGCTTTCTTT
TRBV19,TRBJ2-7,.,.,CASTPGNGGGYEQYF,TGTGCCAGTACTCCCGGAAACGGGGGTGGTTACGAGCAGTACTTC
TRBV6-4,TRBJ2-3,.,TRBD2,CASSDRAGGEDTQYF,TGTGCCAGCAGTGACCGGGCGGGAGGGGAGGATACGCAGTATTTT
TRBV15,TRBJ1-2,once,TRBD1,CATSRGTGRIGANYGYTF,TGTGCCACCAGCAGAGGGACAGGACGAATTGGAGCTAACTATGGCTACACCTTC
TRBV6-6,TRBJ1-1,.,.,CASSYSVLLNTEAFF,TGTGCCAGCAGTTATTCGGTTTTGCTGAACACTGAAGCTTTCTTT
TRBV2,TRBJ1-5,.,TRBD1,CASSELGTANQPQHF,TGTGCCAGCAGTGAATTGGGGACAGCCAATCAGCCCCAGCATTTT
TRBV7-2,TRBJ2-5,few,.,CASSLGSRETQYF,TGTGCCAGCAGCTTAGGATCTAGGGAGACCCAGTACTTC
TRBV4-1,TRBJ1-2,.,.,CASSQDAKIAGELPFYGYTF,TGCGCCAGCAGCCAAGATGCTAAGATTGCAGGGGAGCTTCCCTTCTATGGCTACACCTTC
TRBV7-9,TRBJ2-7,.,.,CASSSITGRHLLF,TGTGCCAGCAGCTCCATAACAGGGCGCCACCTTCTCTTC
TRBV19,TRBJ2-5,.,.,CASSRSGGFLETQYF,TGTGCCAGTAGTAGGTCAGGAGGGTTCCTGGAGACCCAGTACTTC
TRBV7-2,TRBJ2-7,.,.,CASSLVPGPAYEQYF,TGTGCCAGCAGCTTAGTTCCAGGGCCCGCCTACGAGCAGTACTTC
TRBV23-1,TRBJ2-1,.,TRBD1,CASSPPGGVPYNEQFF,TGCGCCAGCAGTCCCCCAGGGGGCGTGCCCTACAATGAGCAGTTCTTC
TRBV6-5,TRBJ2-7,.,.,CASSYSSGYYEQYF,TGTGCCAGCAGTTACTCGAGCGGGTACTACGAGCAGTACTTC
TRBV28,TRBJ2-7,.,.,CASSFSRVVTEQYF,TGTGCCAGCAGTTTCAGCAGGGTTGTTACCGAGCAGTACTTC
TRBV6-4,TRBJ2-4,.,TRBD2,CASSATRLAGVNIQYF,TGTGCCAGCAGTGCTACGAGACTAGCGGGGGTAAACATTCAGTACTTC
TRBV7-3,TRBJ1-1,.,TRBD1,CASSTTGGGTEAFF,TGTGCCAGCAGCACTACAGGGGGTGGCACTGAAGCTTTCTTT
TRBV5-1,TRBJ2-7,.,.,CASSFGEVEQYF,TGCGCCAGCAGCTTCGGTGAGGTCGAGCAGTACTTC
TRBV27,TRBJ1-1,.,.,CASSLYSGRVRTEAFF,TGTGCCAGCAGTTTATATTCGGGCAGGGTTCGGACTGAAGCTTTCTTT
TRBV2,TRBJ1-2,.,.,CASSRQDTNTYGYTF,TGTGCCAGCAGTAGGCAGGACACCAACACCTATGGCTACACCTTC